This is a list of T cell receptor beta chains from one sample in a study of shared clonotypes between healthy human individuals. Generated by immunoSEQ multiplex PCR, the TCRdb table keeps only in-frame clones and is missing some. The repertoire holds over a million clones, around three quarters seen once, with 0.55% to 0.7% in the top ten. Sample: memory CD4+ T cells from PBMCs. The receptors were sampled from a man younger than 35 in good health. Some clones in this sample may be carry-over from other donors' samples. Both conserved end residues are trimmed from each CDR3. Each record gives: V gene, clone size, J gene, CDR3 protein. Clone size is given for some rows only: seen once, a few or many times, or a class if the clone is expanded.

TRBV19	once	TRBJ1-4	ASSGRAIVVLGEKLF
TRBV10-3	-	TRBJ2-3	AHQDSGTDTQY
TRBV7-8	-	TRBJ2-3	ASSLARWPREDTQY
TRBV28	many	TRBJ2-7	ASSSRSSGNFYEQY
TRBV28	-	TRBJ2-1	ASRLWGRGRYNEQF
TRBV18	few	TRBJ1-2	ASSLTGVDYGYT
TRBV7-8	-	TRBJ2-2	ASSLQPGLLTGELF
TRBV25-1	few	TRBJ1-2	ASSELDGYT
TRBV6-6	-	TRBJ2-7	ASIPPGSYEQY
TRBV27	-	TRBJ2-7	ASSPTRLAENYEQY
TRBV9	-	TRBJ1-1	ASSVGQAGTEAF
TRBV20-1	-	TRBJ2-7	SAHRGDEQY
TRBV9	-	TRBJ2-5	ASSVFGLQETQY
TRBV5-6	-	TRBJ1-4	ASSYLRSVKLF
TRBV19	-	TRBJ2-5	ASSGTDQETQY
TRBV30	once	TRBJ2-1	AWSGGNEQF
TRBV28	-	TRBJ1-1	ASSLLFEGPKIMNTEAF
TRBV18	-	TRBJ2-1	ASSPGLAGAYNEQF
TRBV7-2	-	TRBJ2-6	ASSLRDLDGGANVLT
TRBV18	-	TRBJ2-3	ASVGTRGSTDTQY
TRBV28	-	TRBJ2-7	ASSLPGGRNHEQY
TRBV5-5	-	TRBJ2-2	ASSLVRTRLTGELF
TRBV12-1	few	TRBJ1-5	ASSSTGGGQPQH
TRBV7-3	-	TRBJ2-1	ASSLGTANEQF
TRBV2	once	TRBJ1-5	ASSARDRGWNQPQH
TRBV6-6	-	TRBJ2-7	ASRGSGSYEQY
TRBV28	-	TRBJ1-1	ASSSTGLNTEAF
TRBV5-1	-	TRBJ2-7	ASSSAGNEQY
TRBV7-9	few	TRBJ1-2	ASSLASFYGYT
TRBV6-5	-	TRBJ2-1	ASESPFDNEQF
TRBV19	-	TRBJ1-5	ASSIGGGSNQPQH
TRBV6-5	-	TRBJ2-7	ASRISGQNEQY
TRBV28	few	TRBJ1-2	ASSLSEGIGYT
TRBV2	-	TRBJ2-3	ASSEALWTEGTDTQY
TRBV27	-	TRBJ1-1	ASSLRPNLLNTEAF
TRBV18	few	TRBJ2-5	ASSQPKGYQETQY
TRBV7-3	-	TRBJ2-1	ASSLPYDEQF
TRBV23-1	-	TRBJ1-5	ASSQGRQHSNQPQH
TRBV18	-	TRBJ2-7	ASSPAGGADEQY
TRBV27	-	TRBJ1-4	ASSLYPGARREKLF